These 25 T cell receptor beta chains were sequenced from one sample in a study of shared clonotypes between healthy human individuals. The assay was immunoSEQ multiplex PCR, and TCRdb's table has in-frame clones only and misses some. Of fewer than 2.5 million clones detected, 93% appear once; the ten largest clones hold 0.36%. Source material: naive CD4+ T cells from PBMCs. Subset of the sample: CD45RA+ positively selected. All receptors derive from a man aged 18 to 35 in good health. Some clones in this sample may be carry-over from other donors' samples.

This chain connects TRBV7-8 to TRBJ2-1, with a possible D match to TRBD2 (5 bases). The CDR3 is 14 residues long. Germline lookup yields CDR1 SGHVS and CDR2 FQNEAQ. V gave up 0 bases and J gave up 2 bases, with 5 bases separating them. CDR3 region: CASSLAGAYNEQFF. CDR3 nucleotides: TGTGCCAGCAGCTTAGCGGGAGCCTACAATGAGCAGTTCTTC.

This clone was seen a handful of times. The J gene is TRBJ2-7, the V gene TRBV7-8; 9 bases agree with TRBD1. The CDR3 contains 15 residues. V shed 4 bases and J 2 bases; nucleotides not matched to a gene: 6. Germline-derived CDR1 and CDR2 are SGHVS and FQNEAQ. CDR3 in DNA: TGTGCCAGCAGCTCCAGGACAGGGGCGACCTACGAGCAGTACTTC. It is translated as CASSSRTGATYEQYF.

This sequence joins TRBV28 and TRBJ2-7; D is ambiguous. Germline lookup yields CDR1 MDHEN and CDR2 SYDVKM. CDR3 length equals 13 residues. V lost 0 bases to trimming and J lost 6 bases, with 9 bases between them. The DNA of the CDR3 is TGTGCCAGCAGTTTATGGAACGCGGCCGAGCAGTACTTC. It encodes CASSLWNAAEQYF.

As DNA, the CDR3 is TGTGCCATCAGTGCGACAGGGGTCTCCTACAATGAGCAGTTCTTC. This sequence encodes CAISATGVSYNEQFF. The chain employs TRBV10-3 and TRBJ2-1; 8 nucleotides match TRBD1. Looked up from germline, CDR1 is ENHRY and CDR2 is SYGVKD. V was clipped by 4 bases and J by 0 bases; unmatched bases: 2. This CDR3 spans 15 amino acids.

This rearrangement joins TRBV5-1 to TRBJ2-3; 12 bases fit TRBD2. The CDR3 is 15 amino acids. Per germline, CDR1 SGHRS and CDR2 YFSETQ. V was pared by 8 bases and J by 4 bases, with 8 bases of the junction left unmatched. CDR3 coding DNA: TGCGCCAGTACCCGACTAGCGGGAGAGGCAGATACGCAGTATTTT. Translation: CASTRLAGEADTQYF.

V gene TRBV5-1 combines with J gene TRBJ2-3; 8 bases agree with TRBD1. The CDR3 is made up of 14 amino acids. With 4 bases clipped from V and 5 bases from J, the junction kept 6 bases outside the gene matches. Germline CDR1 SGHRS, CDR2 YFSETQ. The CDR3 spells CASSQDRAKDTQYF. CDR3 bases: TGCGCCAGCAGCCAGGACAGGGCTAAAGATACGCAGTATTTT.

The chain links TRBV5-8 to TRBJ2-4; 7 bases align to TRBD2. CDR3 length: 16 residues. CDR1 SGHTS and CDR2 YDEGEE come from the germline V gene. V shed 4 bases and J 3 bases; nucleotides not matched to a gene: 10. The CDR3 bases are TGTGCCAGCAGCGGGGGGGGAGGCACAAGCAAAAACATTCAGTACTTC. It yields the protein CASSGGGGTSKNIQYF.

V is TRBV11-2 and J is TRBJ1-2; tentative D call: TRBD1 (6 bases). V was shortened by 0 bases and J by 2 bases, with 10 bases between the two germline ends. Germline CDR1 SGHAT, CDR2 FQNNGV. The CDR3 runs 15 residues. The CDR3 loop is CASSLEWQGNYGYTF. In DNA, the CDR3 is TGTGCCAGCAGCTTAGAGTGGCAGGGGAACTATGGCTACACCTTC.

The CDR3 loop reads CASSLVLAHNEQFF. In DNA form, the CDR3 reads TGTGCCAGCAGCTTAGTTCTAGCACATAATGAGCAGTTCTTC. The gene calls are TRBV7-9 and TRBJ2-1; weak D call: TRBD2 (5 bases). Germline V gene lookup returns CDR1 SEHNR and CDR2 FQNEAQ (reference sequence). The CDR3 sequence is 14 residues long. Trimming cost V 1 base and J 7 bases, with 11 bases left between them.

This sequence joins TRBV19 and TRBJ2-7; D gene ambiguous. The germline V gene encodes CDR1 LNHDA and CDR2 SQIVND (reference sequence). The CDR3 is 16 amino acids. V lost 5 bases, J lost 2 bases, and 19 bases lay in between. The CDR3 sequence: CASSQVGVEITYEQYF. The CDR3 nucleotides read TGTGCCAGTAGTCAAGTGGGCGTGGAAATTACCTACGAGCAGTACTTC.

The chain is built from TRBV5-1 and TRBJ2-5; D could derive from TRBD1 or TRBD2 (5 bases each). Between the trimmed V and J ends, which lost 3 bases and 4 bases, there was a span of 13 bases. The CDR3 is 14 amino acids. Germline V gives CDR1 SGHRS, CDR2 YFSETQ. CDR3 sequence reads: CASSWGGGGETQYF. For the CDR3, the DNA is TGCGCCAGCAGCTGGGGCGGTGGAGGAGAGACCCAGTACTTC.

The chain is built from TRBV4-1 and TRBJ2-1, with D possibly matching TRBD1 (6 bases). Trimming left V 1 base short and J 2 bases short, with 15 bases between. Germline lookup yields CDR1 MGHRA and CDR2 YSYEKL. The CDR3 has 17 residues. CDR3 sequence reads: CASSQAPQGLPYNEQFF. For the CDR3, the DNA is TGCGCCAGCAGCCAAGCACCTCAGGGGCTTCCCTACAATGAGCAGTTCTTC.

V and J are TRBV7-8 and TRBJ1-3; 11 nucleotides agree with TRBD1. The CDR3 totals 18 residues. Germline V gene sequence: CDR1 SGHVS, CDR2 FQNEAQ. V lost 0 bases, J lost 2 bases, and 6 bases stayed unmatched. CDR3 amino acids: CASSLAVPGQGAGNTIYF. CDR3 sequence (DNA): TGTGCCAGCAGCTTAGCAGTTCCGGGACAGGGGGCTGGAAACACCATATATTTT.

The V and J genes are TRBV19 and TRBJ2-7, with 7 bases matching TRBD2. V lost 5 bases and J lost 2; bases outside the gene matches: 6. The CDR3 is made up of 14 amino acids. Germline V CDR1 and CDR2: LNHDA, SQIVND (reference sequence). The CDR3 loop reads CASSATSSTYEQYF. The DNA for the CDR3 is TGTGCCAGTAGTGCGACTAGCTCTACCTACGAGCAGTACTTC. Together with reference TRBV19 and TRBJ2-7, the CDR3 gives the full variable domain: DGGITQSPKYLFRKEGQNVTLSCEQNLNHDAMYWYRQDPGQGLRLIYYSQIVNDFQKGDIAEGYSVSREKKESFPLTVTSAQKNPTAFYLCASSATSSTYEQYFGPGTRLTVT.

The chain employs TRBV29-1 and TRBJ1-1; the D gene is possibly TRBD1 (5 bases). V lost 4 bases and J 5 bases, leaving 11 bases between the germline ends. This CDR3 is 12 amino acids long. From germline, CDR1 is SQVTM and CDR2 ANQGSEA. CDR3 coding DNA: TGCAGCGTTGTAGGGGAGGTGACTGAAGCTTTCTTT. This encodes CSVVGEVTEAFF.

The genes are TRBV28 and TRBJ1-5; D is uncertain. The ends were cut back, 7 bases at V and 6 bases at J, with 10 bases in the middle. This CDR3 has 12 residues. Germline CDR1 MDHEN, CDR2 SYDVKM. CDR3 residues: CASNWVGQPQHF. CDR3 nucleotide sequence: TGTGCCAGCAATTGGGTGGGTCAGCCCCAGCATTTT.

The rearrangement joins TRBV6-5 to TRBJ1-6; no clear D. The CDR3 consists of 16 residues. The germline V gene encodes CDR1 MNHEY and CDR2 SVGAGI. V was cut by 2 bases and J by 0 bases, with 8 bases left in between. CDR3 bases: TGTGCCAGCAGTTACGCAGCGAGCTCCTATAATTCACCCCTCCACTTT. This gives the protein CASSYAASSYNSPLHF.

The V call is TRBV19, the J call TRBJ1-5; D may be TRBD1 (5 bases). Deletions cut 4 bases from V and 2 bases from J, with 9 bases between. Germline V gives CDR1 LNHDA, CDR2 SQIVND (reference sequence). This CDR3 has 14 residues. DNA of the CDR3: TGTGCCAGTAGTACAGGGTCGCGCAATCAGCCCCAGCATTTT. Protein sequence: CASSTGSRNQPQHF.

The chain employs TRBV7-9 and TRBJ2-1; tentative D call: TRBD2 (6 bases). CDR1 SEHNR and CDR2 FQNEAQ come from the germline V gene (reference sequence). CDR3 length: 16 residues. Trimming stripped 5 bases from V and 8 bases from J, with 22 bases between. CDR3 amino acids: CASSTLRGSGVDEQFF. In nucleotides, the CDR3 is TGTGCCAGCAGCACTCTTAGGGGTAGCGGTGTGGATGAGCAGTTCTTC.

The chain links TRBV5-4 to TRBJ2-7, with 7 nucleotides matching TRBD1. This CDR3 has 15 residues. The trim removed 4 bases at V and 2 bases at J, leaving 9 bases unmatched. The germline gives CDR1 SGHNT, CDR2 YYREEE (reference sequence). The CDR3 DNA is TGTGCCAGCAGCACGAGGACAGGTGCCACCTACGAGCAGTACTTC. Translated: CASSTRTGATYEQYF.

The V call is TRBV7-2, the J call TRBJ2-7; TRBD1 matches at 10 bases. V gave up 5 bases and J gave up 4 bases; unmatched junction bases: 5. CDR3 length: 14 amino acids. The germline CDR1 and CDR2 sequences are SGHTA and FQGNSA. CDR3 DNA: TGTGCCAGCAGCCGGGGACAGGGGATTTACGAGCAGTACTTC. Protein product: CASSRGQGIYEQYF.

The chain couples TRBV19 to TRBJ2-2; 7 bases are shared with TRBD1. With V trimmed by 6 bases and J by 3 bases, 10 bases remained unmatched. Germline CDR1 is LNHDA and CDR2 is SQIVND (reference sequence). The CDR3 is made up of 16 amino acids. CDR3 region: CASRVPTGMDTGELFF. The CDR3 DNA is TGTGCCAGTAGGGTCCCGACAGGGATGGACACCGGGGAGCTGTTTTTT.

The chain uses TRBV7-2 and TRBJ2-2, with no clear D. The CDR3 spans 13 residues. Germline CDR1 and CDR2: SGHTA and FQGNSA. V lost 3 bases to trimming and J lost 6 bases, with 8 bases between them. The CDR3 region has the DNA TGTGCCAGCAGCTTGGGAAGGGCCGGGGAGCTGTTTTTT. Its translation: CASSLGRAGELFF.

The CDR3 DNA follows: TGTGCCTGGAGCGCCAGTGCTAACTATGGCTACACCTTC. Encoded protein: CAWSASANYGYTF. This chain connects TRBV30 to TRBJ1-2; D not resolved. V was trimmed by 3 bases and J by 0 bases, leaving 8 bases between them. The CDR3 runs to 13 residues. Germline V gene data show CDR1 as GTSNPN and CDR2 as SVGIG (reference sequence).

The CDR3 DNA reads TGTGCCAGCAGTTTCCCCAGTCAGCCCCAGCATTTT. Its translation is CASSFPSQPQHF. The chain carries TRBV28 and TRBJ1-5; no clear D gene. Germline V gene lookup returns CDR1 MDHEN and CDR2 SYDVKM. The CDR3 has 12 amino acids. Between the trimmed V and J ends, which lost 3 bases and 6 bases, there was a span of 6 bases. Together with reference TRBV28 and TRBJ1-5, the CDR3 gives the full variable domain: DVKVTQSSRYLVKRTGEKVFLECVQDMDHENMFWYRQDPGLGLRLIYFSYDVKMKEKGDIPEGYSVSREKKERFSLILESASTNQTSMYLCASSFPSQPQHFGDGTRLSIL.